Shown below are 20 T cell receptor beta chains from a single sample sequenced in a study of CXCR3-negative and CXCR3-positive naive CD8 T cells. Their specific antigens are unknown. Study-wide results and limits: Naive CXCR3-positive cells had TRB CDR3s more hydrophobic than those of CXCR3-negative naive cells.

It was by 5' RACE with UMI labels that the TRB cDNA libraries were prepared. No DNA is given; TCRdb re-called the 5' RACE reads and lists each CDR3 protein once. This sample contains about 6,000 distinct CDR3 sequences. The sample consisted of naive CXCR3+ CD8+ T cells from blood. As for subset: CD45RO-CCR7+CD27+CD95- naive CD8+ T cells expressing CXCR3 (TNR3+). These receptors came from a human donor in good health. Some clones in this sample may be carry-over from other donors' samples.

The chain combines TRBV29-1 with TRBJ1-1; TCRdb names TRBD1, which stays unverified in the absence of DNA. Per the germline V gene, CDR1 is SQVTM and CDR2 is ANQGSEA. This CDR3 has 11 amino acids. The CDR3 region is CSAGDGQEAFF.

V is TRBV29-1 and J is TRBJ1-4. The CDR3 has 13 residues. Germline CDR1 and CDR2: SQVTM and ANQGSEA. The CDR3 protein is CSVERYEPGKLFF.

This clonotype is deemed medium-sized by its frequency. The chain uses TRBV12-3 or TRBV12-4 and TRBJ2-5; TCRdb outputs TRBD1, but without DNA this stays unchecked. The CDR3 spans 16 residues. The CDR3 sequence is CASSPGGAGYRETQYF.

V and J are TRBV7-3 and TRBJ1-1. Germline V gives CDR1 SGHTA, CDR2 FQGTGA. CDR3 size: 15 residues. CDR3: CASSLNADVNTEAFF. The full variable domain, completed using reference TRBV7-3 and TRBJ1-1, is GAGVSQTPSNKVTEKGKYVELRCDPISGHTALYWYRQSLGQGPEFLIYFQGTGAADDSGLPNDRFFAVRPEGSVSTLKIQRTERGDSAVYLCASSLNADVNTEAFFGQGTRLTVV.

This sequence joins TRBV13 and TRBJ2-3. Per germline, CDR1 PRHDT and CDR2 FYEKMQ (reference sequence). The length of the CDR3 is 16 residues. CDR3 amino acids: CASSLGGHHSTDTQYF.

This chain links TRBV29-1 with TRBJ1-1; TCRdb's D call, TRBD1, is unchecked because there is no DNA. CDR3 length: 16 residues. CDR1 SQVTM and CDR2 ANQGSEA come from the germline V gene. The chain's CDR3 is CSVEDRWDIRNTEAFF.

This clonotype is labeled medium-sized (0.01 to 0.1%) based on frequency. CDR3 loop: CASSETGGYEKLFF. V gene TRBV5-4 combines with J gene TRBJ1-4; the D call of TRBD1 rests on TCRdb alone, since no DNA is present to check it. The V gene's germline CDR1 is SGHNT and CDR2 YYREEE (reference sequence). The CDR3 length is 14 residues.

J is TRBJ2-3 and V is TRBV25-1; no DNA is available, so the TRBD1 call from TCRdb remains unchecked. The CDR3 runs to 16 residues. Germline V gives CDR1 MGHDK, CDR2 SYGVNS. CDR3 amino acids: CASSGDAPRFTDTQYF.

The chain recombines TRBV10-3 with TRBJ2-3; the D gene TCRdb calls, TRBD2, cannot be checked with no DNA. The CDR3 is 14 amino acids. Germline-derived CDR1 and CDR2 are ENHRY and SYGVKD. The CDR3 loop reads CAISEAGVTDTQYF.

The rearrangement links TRBV29-1 to TRBJ2-7. There are 12 residues in the CDR3. Germline values: CDR1 SQVTM, CDR2 ANQGSEA. This CDR3 reads CSVEDLGYEQYF.

This chain connects TRBV29-1 to TRBJ2-3; with no DNA, the TCRdb D assignment of TRBD1 cannot be verified. CDR1 and CDR2 from the germline V gene are SQVTM and ANQGSEA. The CDR3 runs 15 residues. The CDR3 loop is CSDDRTGGLADTQYF.

By frequency, this clonotype is medium-sized (0.01 to 0.1%). The chain couples TRBV19 to TRBJ1-1; TCRdb's D call, TRBD1, is unchecked because there is no DNA. CDR1 and CDR2 from the germline V gene are LNHDA and SQIVND (reference sequence). This CDR3 region has 12 residues. CDR3 residues: CASSAPLNGAFF.

The genes are TRBV29-1 and TRBJ2-3; TCRdb proposes TRBD2, but this gene call is untestable without DNA. This CDR3 has 14 residues. Germline CDR1 reads SQVTM; CDR2 reads ANQGSEA. CDR3 sequence reads: CSASGGDYTDTQYF.

Frequency places this clonotype as medium-sized. This sequence joins TRBV10-3 and TRBJ1-2. The V gene's germline CDR1 is ENHRY and CDR2 SYGVKD. The CDR3 covers 16 residues. The CDR3: CAISESANSPVRGYTF.

V usage is TRBV9 and J usage is TRBJ1-1. The CDR3 has 14 residues. CDR1 and CDR2 from the germline V gene are SGDLS and YYNGEE. CDR3 region: CASSATKGNTEAFF. The full variable domain, completed using reference TRBV9 and TRBJ1-1, is DSGVTQTPKHLITATGQRVTLRCSPRSGDLSVYWYQQSLDQGLQFLIQYYNGEERAKGNILERFSAQQFPDLHSELNLSSLELGDSALYFCASSATKGNTEAFFGQGTRLTVV.

Measured by frequency, this clonotype is medium-sized. The genes are TRBV5-1 and TRBJ2-2; TCRdb's D gene call, TRBD2, goes unchecked for lack of DNA. In germline, CDR1 is SGHRS, CDR2 YFSETQ. CDR3 length: 17 residues. The CDR3 loop reads CASSNQGGELGTGELFF.

The chain recombines TRBV29-1 with TRBJ1-2; TCRdb calls TRBD1, which cannot be checked without DNA. Germline V CDR1 and CDR2: SQVTM, ANQGSEA. This CDR3 spans 13 amino acids. CDR3 region: CSARTGGDYGYTF.

This clonotype registers medium-sized by frequency. The V and J genes are TRBV7-9 and TRBJ2-1. CDR1 SEHNR and CDR2 FQNEAQ come from the germline V gene (reference sequence). This CDR3 comprises 16 residues. Here the CDR3 reads CASSLARLLPYNEQFF.

The rearrangement joins TRBV10-3 to TRBJ2-7. Looked up from germline, CDR1 is ENHRY and CDR2 is SYGVKD. This CDR3 comprises 14 residues. The CDR3: CAISEFGPHYEQYF.

V gene TRBV3-1 combines with J gene TRBJ2-1; no DNA is available, so the TRBD2 call from TCRdb remains unchecked. The CDR3 totals 16 residues. Germline-derived CDR1 and CDR2 are LGHDT and YNNKEL (reference sequence). CDR3 sequence reads: CASSQAPAGSYNEQFF.